The entry below gives a single T cell receptor beta chain sequence along with its context. The V segment lost 5 bases and the J segment 7 bases; nucleotides outside the gene matches: 3. Germline V gives CDR1 LGHNA, CDR2 YSLEER. This CDR3 is 14 amino acids long. TCRdb's copy holds only in-frame clones and misses some; the assay was immunoSEQ multiplex PCR. Among around 58,000 clones listed, about nine tenths were seen once. Seattle patients were enrolled during active infection and followed longitudinally. The source of the sample is a study of blood T cell repertoires in COVID-19. In the study overall: Nucleic acid was either cDNA or gDNA, and it came from T cells, B-cell-depleted T cells, or PBMCs.

The sequenced material came from peripheral blood. The rearrangement joins TRBV4-3 to TRBJ1-6; 9 nucleotides align to TRBD1. The receptor comes from an older woman with COVID-19, enrolled during active disease. Written as DNA, the CDR3 is TGCGCCAGCAGCGCCGGGACAGGGAATTCACCCCTCCACTTT. This codes for CASSAGTGNSPLHF.